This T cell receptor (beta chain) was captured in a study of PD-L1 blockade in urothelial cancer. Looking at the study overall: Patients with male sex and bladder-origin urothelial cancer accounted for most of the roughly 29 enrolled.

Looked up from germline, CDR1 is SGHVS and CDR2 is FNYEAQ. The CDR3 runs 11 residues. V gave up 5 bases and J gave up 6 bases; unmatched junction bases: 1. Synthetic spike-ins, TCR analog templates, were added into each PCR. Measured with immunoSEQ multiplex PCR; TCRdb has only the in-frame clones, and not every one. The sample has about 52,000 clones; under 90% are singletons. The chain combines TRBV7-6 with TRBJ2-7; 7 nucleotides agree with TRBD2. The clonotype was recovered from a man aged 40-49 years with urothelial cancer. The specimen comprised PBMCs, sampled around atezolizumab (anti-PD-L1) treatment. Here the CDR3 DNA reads TGTGCCAGCAGCCCGGGAGGCGAGCAGTACTTC. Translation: CASSPGGEQYF.